This T cell receptor (beta chain) was obtained from a study of shared clonotypes between healthy human individuals. Across the whole study: Per donor, three plates held CD4 naive cells, three held CD4 memory, two held CD8 naive and one held CD8 memory.

V trimming: 5 bases; J trimming: 3 bases; junction bases outside the gene matches: 5. The CDR3 loop spans 15 amino acids. Germline lookup yields CDR1 MNHNS and CDR2 SASEGT. TCRdb's copy holds only in-frame clones and misses some; the assay was immunoSEQ multiplex PCR. The repertoire holds 2 million or so clones, with 90% to 95% as singletons. The rearrangement links TRBV6-1 to TRBJ2-1, with TRBD1 matching over 9 bases. The clonotype was recovered from a man between 18 and 35 years old in good health. The sequencing input was naive CD4+ T cells sorted from blood. Subset here: CD45RA+ positively selected. The CDR3 reads CASSKGQGNYNEQFF. DNA for the CDR3: TGTGCCAGCAGTAAAGGACAGGGGAACTACAATGAGCAGTTCTTC.